This passage covers 29 T cell receptor beta chains from one sample sequenced in a study of CD8+CD57+ T cells in acquired aplastic anemia. Sequencing was done on patients that had shown CD8+CD57+ cell expansion by flow cytometry. Genomic DNA was employed as the template in profiling TCR beta VDJ and CDR3. TCRdb processed the reads anew with MiXCR; each CDR3 protein has one entry. The data hold a few hundred thousand distinct CDR3 sequences, with 45% to 65% observed a single time. The source material was sorted CD4+, CD8+, or CD8+CD57+ T cells (not recorded which) from PBMCs. Receptors were obtained from a human donor with aplastic anemia.

This clonotype was recorded many times. The J gene is TRBJ2-3, the V gene TRBV5-6; tentative D call: TRBD2 (6 bases). Trimming pared 4 bases from V and 3 bases from J, leaving 15 bases between. Germline-derived CDR1 and CDR2 are SGHDT and YYEEEE. The CDR3 contains 15 residues. The CDR3 DNA reads as TGTGCCAGCAGCCCGGGATACGGGGGTACAGATACGCAGTATTTT. Amino acid sequence: CASSPGYGGTDTQYF.

This clonotype was counted at least ten times. The chain links TRBV20-1 to TRBJ2-2; 8 bases are a match to TRBD2. The CDR3 length is 14 residues. J gave up 4 bases and V 3 bases, and 4 bases lay outside the gene matches. The germline CDR1 and CDR2 sequences are DFQATT and SNEGSKA (reference sequence). The CDR3, as DNA: TGCAGTGCTAGGGGGGGACTAGTCACCGGGGAGCTGTTTTTT. Translation: CSARGGLVTGELFF.

Ten or more counts support this clonotype. The chain joins TRBV20-1 to TRBJ2-1, with 8 bases aligning to TRBD1. After removal of 6 bases from V and 0 bases from J, the junction contained 13 bases not matched to a gene. Germline CDR1 reads DFQATT; CDR2 reads SNEGSKA (reference sequence). This CDR3 has 17 residues. CDR3 sequence reads: CSARKEDRVSSYNEQFF. The CDR3 region has the DNA TGCAGTGCGCGAAAGGAGGACAGGGTCAGCTCCTACAATGAGCAGTTCTTC.

V is TRBV20-1 and J is TRBJ1-6, with 7 positions matching TRBD1. The ends lost 5 bases at V and 3 bases at J; junction bases unmatched: 4. Germline V lookup: CDR1 DFQATT, CDR2 SNEGSKA (reference sequence). The length of the CDR3 is 14 residues. This CDR3 reads CSARGTVYNSPLHF. The CDR3, as DNA: TGCAGTGCTCGGGGGACAGTCTATAATTCACCCCTCCACTTT.

The sample holds many counts of this clonotype. V is TRBV19 and J is TRBJ2-5; TRBD1 might be the D (6 bases). Trimming stripped 1 base from V and 1 base from J, with 13 bases between. Germline V CDR1 and CDR2: LNHDA, SQIVND (reference sequence). The CDR3 totals 16 residues. In DNA, the CDR3 is TGTGCCAGTAGTATAGTGGGACATACTACCCAAGAGACCCAGTACTTC. Translating gives CASSIVGHTTQETQYF.

This chain joins TRBV25-1 and TRBJ1-5, with D perhaps matching TRBD1 (5 bases). Germline CDR1 MGHDK, CDR2 SYGVNS. The CDR3 totals 13 residues. V shed 4 bases and J shed 7 bases, with 11 bases lying between them. CDR3 loop: CASSGSGRQPQHF. DNA for the CDR3: TGTGCCAGCAGTGGTTCAGGGCGACAGCCCCAGCATTTT.

The chain has TRBV7-2 and TRBJ2-7; tentatively, D is TRBD1 or TRBD2 (5 bases each). Germline V gene sequence: CDR1 SGHTA, CDR2 FQGNSA. V was shortened by 5 bases and J by 0 bases, with 11 bases between the two germline ends. The length of the CDR3 is 14 residues. This CDR3 is CASSGTACSYEQYF. In nucleotides, the CDR3 is TGTGCCAGCAGCGGGACGGCGTGCTCCTACGAGCAGTACTTC.

On this clonotype: The final CDR3 position lacks the conserved phenylalanine or tryptophan, pointing to a likely read error. The limits of the CDR3 on the DNA are not certain, so only TCRdb's listed CDR3 is given. The chain joins TRBV7-3 to TRBJ2-6. Per germline, CDR1 SGHTA and CDR2 FQGTGA. The CDR3 contains 10 residues when both ends are counted. The CDR3 sequence: CASSAQLFGI.

Concerning this clonotype itself: The DNA is omitted, as the CDR3 cannot be located on it reliably, and the CDR3 follows TCRdb's listing. This CDR3 is CASRPGNTGELFFGETQYF. The rearrangement links TRBV12-3 or TRBV12-4 to TRBJ2-5; TRBD1, the table's D call, was not compared with the DNA. The length of the CDR3 is 19 amino acids, counting both ends.

The chain recombines TRBV14 with TRBJ1-4, with D unresolved. The V gene's germline CDR1 is SGHDN and CDR2 FVKESK. The CDR3 consists of 14 residues. V dropped 1 base and J dropped 5 bases, with 8 bases sitting between them. The CDR3 region has the DNA TGTGCCAGCAGCCAAGGTGCCTCGAATGAAAAACTGTTTTTT. Amino acids: CASSQGASNEKLFF.

The rearrangement joins TRBV2 to TRBJ2-3; 10 bases match TRBD2. The germline V gene encodes CDR1 SNHLY and CDR2 FYNNEI. The CDR3 is 18 residues long. The ends lost 2 bases at V and 11 bases at J; junction bases unmatched: 19. CDR3 residues: CASSELEMTSGCSLVQYF. The CDR3, as DNA: TGTGCCAGCAGTGAACTGGAGATGACTAGCGGGTGCTCGCTGGTGCAGTATTTT.

This clonotype was picked up many times. CDR3 protein: CASSSGGGRDTQYF. In nucleotides, the CDR3 is TGTGCCAGCAGTAGCGGAGGGGGCAGAGATACGCAGTATTTT. The chain has TRBV6-4 and TRBJ2-3; D might be TRBD1 (7 bases). Germline loops: CDR1 MRHNA, CDR2 SNTAGT. This CDR3 spans 14 amino acids. The germline V and J ends were trimmed by 5 bases and 5 bases, with 14 bases remaining between them.

The chain carries TRBV25-1 and TRBJ2-1; D might be TRBD1 (5 bases). CDR3 length: 15 residues. The V end was cut by 5 bases, the J end by 4 bases, with 15 bases between. CDR1 and CDR2 from the germline V gene are MGHDK and SYGVNS. CDR3: CASSPQATVYNEQFF. In DNA form, the CDR3 reads TGTGCCAGCAGTCCCCAGGCGACAGTATACAATGAGCAGTTCTTC.

This clonotype came up a few times. V and J are TRBV7-9 and TRBJ1-2; the D is unclear. Germline V lookup: CDR1 SEHNR, CDR2 FQNEAQ (reference sequence). The ends were cut back, 5 bases at V and 8 bases at J, with 18 bases in the middle. CDR3 length: 14 amino acids. The CDR3 sequence is CASSHYGTVWGYTF. CDR3 coding DNA: TGTGCCAGCAGCCATTATGGCACAGTATGGGGCTACACCTTC.

This clonotype came up once. This chain connects TRBV7-8 to TRBJ1-5; D gene unclear. V lost 2 bases, J lost 5 bases, and 7 bases lay in between. The V gene's germline CDR1 is SGHVS and CDR2 FQNEAQ. This CDR3 has 13 residues. The CDR3 DNA follows: TGTGCCAGCAGCTTATATTACGATCAGCCCCAGCATTTT. Translated, it gives CASSLYYDQPQHF.

This chain links TRBV24-1 with TRBJ2-3; no reliable D call. The germline gives CDR1 KGHDR, CDR2 SFDVKD. The ends were cut back, 4 bases at V and 4 bases at J, with 8 bases in the middle. The CDR3 runs 13 residues. The CDR3 coding sequence is TGTGCCACCAGTGACCATACTTCAGATACGCAGTATTTT. It encodes CATSDHTSDTQYF.

Of note for this clonotype: One end of the junction varies from germline; a read error may be responsible. The J gene is TRBJ1-2, the V gene TRBV19, with unresolved D. Germline values: CDR1 LNHDA, CDR2 SQIVND (reference sequence). The CDR3 has 16 residues. CDR3 protein: CVSIAGWRQSHGGHTF. Here the CDR3 DNA reads TGTGTCAGTATCGCCGGTTGGAGGCAGTCCCATGGTGGCCACACCTTC.

In this sample, this clonotype turned up a few times. The chain employs TRBV18 and TRBJ2-1; a possible D gene is TRBD2 (6 bases). Trimming left V 2 bases short and J 1 base short, with 15 bases between. Per germline, CDR1 KGHSH and CDR2 LQKENI. There are 17 residues in the CDR3. CDR3 residues: CASSPDIGGGSYNEQFF. Here the CDR3 DNA reads TGTGCCAGCTCACCAGATATCGGGGGAGGATCCTACAATGAGCAGTTCTTC. Together with reference TRBV18 and TRBJ2-1, the CDR3 gives the full variable domain: NAGVMQNPRHLVRRRGQEARLRCSPMKGHSHVYWYRQLPEEGLKFMVYLQKENIIDESGMPKERFSAEFPKEGPSILRIQQVVRGDSAAYFCASSPDIGGGSYNEQFFGPGTRLTVL.

This clonotype has a handful of counts. This sequence joins TRBV5-6 and TRBJ2-7; D might be TRBD1 (5 bases). Trimming pared 4 bases from V and 1 base from J, leaving 9 bases between. This CDR3 has 13 amino acids. Germline assignment: CDR1 SGHDT and CDR2 YYEEEE. CDR3 nucleotides: TGTGCCAGCAGCCTAGGGGAATCCTACGAGCAGTACTTC. Translating it yields CASSLGESYEQYF.

In its sample, this clonotype was seen a few times. V usage is TRBV5-1 and J usage is TRBJ1-1; D not certain. Germline V gene data show CDR1 as SGHRS and CDR2 as YFSETQ. The germline V and J ends were trimmed by 4 bases and 1 base, with 11 bases remaining between them. This CDR3 region has 14 residues. The CDR3 coding sequence is TGCGCCAGCAGCCCAGGACTAAGGAACACTGAAGCTTTCTTT. Amino acid sequence: CASSPGLRNTEAFF.

The chain carries TRBV20-1 and TRBJ2-3; unclear D gene. The V end was cut by 3 bases, the J end by 4 bases, with 17 bases between. CDR1 and CDR2 (germline): DFQATT, SNEGSKA (reference sequence). The length of the CDR3 is 15 residues. The chain's CDR3 is CSASLQGGSPDTQYF. CDR3 DNA: TGCAGTGCTAGCCTACAAGGCGGTTCACCAGATACGCAGTATTTT.

V gene TRBV10-2 combines with J gene TRBJ1-1, with 7 bases that match TRBD1. This CDR3 is built from 13 residues. Per germline, CDR1 WSHSY and CDR2 SAAADI. V dropped 4 bases and J dropped 10; count of bases not matched to a gene: 9. CDR3 nucleotides: TGCGCCAGCAGTGCAGAACAGGGGAGTGGAGCTTTCTTT. As protein: CASSAEQGSGAFF.

This chain links TRBV7-9 with TRBJ1-2; weak D call: TRBD1 (5 bases). With 8 bases removed from V and 1 base from J, the gap between germline ends came to 17 bases. Germline CDR1 is SEHNR and CDR2 is FQNEAQ (reference sequence). This CDR3 comprises 15 residues. The CDR3 DNA is TGTGCCAGCGGCTATAACGACAGAGATAACTATGGCTACACCTTC. Amino acids: CASGYNDRDNYGYTF.

About this clonotype itself: Its ends do not fully match the called genes, so a read error is possible. This chain joins TRBV24-1 and TRBJ2-5; 8 bases map to TRBD1. This CDR3 contains 17 residues. CDR1 is KGHDR and CDR2 is SFDVKD in the germline V gene. CDR3 in amino acids: CATSDSLGQGPQETRYF. CDR3 DNA sequence: TGTGCCACCAGTGATTCATTAGGACAGGGCCCGCAAGAGACCCGGTACTTC.

This chain links TRBV19 with TRBJ2-2; no clear D gene. V was trimmed by 5 bases and J by 5 bases, leaving 9 bases between them. The CDR3 extends over 13 amino acids. Germline assignment: CDR1 LNHDA and CDR2 SQIVND (reference sequence). CDR3 nucleotide sequence: TGTGCCAGTAGTTGGCGATCGACCGGGGAGCTGTTTTTT. Its protein is CASSWRSTGELFF.

The chain has TRBV7-8 and TRBJ1-5, with TRBD1 identical over 9 bases. The germline CDR1 and CDR2 sequences are SGHVS and FQNEAQ. This CDR3 is 15 amino acids long. The V segment lost 8 bases and the J segment 6 bases; nucleotides outside the gene matches: 11. CDR3 in DNA: TGTGCCAGCTCACAGGACAGGGGCGGCAGTCAGCCCCAGCATTTT. It translates to CASSQDRGGSQPQHF.

Ten or more counts support this clonotype. The chain couples TRBV2 to TRBJ2-3; 12 nucleotides align to TRBD2. This CDR3 has 19 residues. The V gene's germline CDR1 is SNHLY and CDR2 FYNNEI. Trimming cost V 8 bases and J 0 bases; bases outside gene matches: 15. The CDR3 DNA reads as TGTGCCAGCCAGGGGCTCATTACCCTAGCGGGGGGGAGCACAGATACGCAGTATTTT. Translating it yields CASQGLITLAGGSTDTQYF.

The V gene is TRBV2, the J gene TRBJ1-2; D is perhaps TRBD1 (5 bases). CDR3 length: 14 residues. Per germline, CDR1 SNHLY and CDR2 FYNNEI. Trimming cost V 9 bases and J 7 bases, with 21 bases left between them. The CDR3 nucleotides are TGTGCCAGTAAACCAAGGGGTCAGTTTTCTGGCTACACCTTC. It yields the protein CASKPRGQFSGYTF. Full variable domain (rest looked up from reference TRBV2 and TRBJ1-2): EPEVTQTPSHQVTQMGQEVILRCVPISNHLYFYWYRQILGQKVEFLVSFYNNEISEKSEIFDDQFSVERPDGSNFTLKIRSTKLEDSAMYFCASKPRGQFSGYTFGSGTRLTVV.

V and J are TRBV6-5 and TRBJ2-3, with 9 bases matching TRBD2. V was clipped by 5 bases and J by 10 bases; unmatched bases: 13. The CDR3 covers 15 residues. Germline V CDR1 and CDR2: MNHEY, SVGAGI. The CDR3, as DNA: TGTGCCAGCAGTCCTGCGGGGGGGGCCCAGCGTCCGCAGTATTTT. Amino acid sequence: CASSPAGGAQRPQYF.